A selection of T cell receptor beta chains follows, all from one sample in a study of Ad26.COV2.S vaccination and SARS-CoV-2 variants. Measured with immunoSEQ multiplex PCR; TCRdb has only the in-frame clones, and not every one. Of 380,000 or so clones detected, around nine tenths appear once; the ten largest clones hold about 5%. The sample was peripheral blood, taken in a trial of Ad26.COV2.S vaccine versus placebo. The receptor set was obtained from a person aged 18-60 years who received the Ad26.COV2.S COVID-19 vaccine or a placebo. Both conserved end residues are trimmed from each CDR3.

v_call,j_call,cdr3_aa
TRBV11-2,TRBJ1-2,ASSLGGSYGYT
TRBV6-5,TRBJ2-2,ASSYSLDEAGELF
TRBV4-1,TRBJ2-1,ASSRLLAGDDEQF
TRBV5-6,TRBJ2-7,ASSLGAGGTYEQY
TRBV5-6,TRBJ2-1,ASSLTGFEQF
TRBV29-1,TRBJ1-2,SVDEGRAGDYGYT
TRBV9,TRBJ2-3,ASSVVAGTTTDTQY
TRBV7-2,TRBJ2-1,ASSYPPNEQF
TRBV27,TRBJ2-1,ASSRRTNNEQF
TRBV4-1,TRBJ1-2,ASSQDTGVGSFNYGYT
TRBV6-2/TRBV6-3,TRBJ1-2,ASSNQRDSTHGYT
TRBV28,TRBJ1-4,ASNTGTGHRKLF
TRBV3-1/TRBV3-2,TRBJ1-4,ASSQAGAGEKLF
TRBV5-4,TRBJ2-5,ASSRGPGGYQETQY
TRBV19,TRBJ1-3,ASRPGGLGTVFSGNTIY
TRBV6-4,TRBJ2-1,ASSISGGDEQF
TRBV11-1,TRBJ2-7,ASSSDRGSAQY
TRBV28,TRBJ2-4,ASSPPAGEVYIQY
TRBV7-6,TRBJ2-7,ASSLAPGQGDYEQY
TRBV9,TRBJ2-7,ASSPRQGSSYEQY
TRBV15,TRBJ2-3,ATSRAESTDTQY
TRBV6-1,TRBJ2-7,ASSEVGTGGLYEQY
TRBV15,TRBJ2-6,ATSREADSGANVLT
TRBV19,TRBJ2-1,ASSTRTGGFEQF
TRBV25-1,TRBJ2-7,ASSPRPGLAGVAHEQY
TRBV28,TRBJ2-5,ASRGLAGEETQY
TRBV27,TRBJ2-2,ASRLTAGGRTGELF
TRBV6-1,TRBJ2-7,ASSDEPQNIYEQY
TRBV7-9,TRBJ2-3,ASSLDGAETDTQY
TRBV28,TRBJ2-5,ASSLGGTELIRQY
TRBV7-9,TRBJ1-4,ASSRETTNEKLF
TRBV7-6,TRBJ2-5,ASSLELRETQY
TRBV5-1,TRBJ2-3,ASSYNIAGATDTQY
TRBV19,TRBJ2-1,ASSDRANEQF
TRBV27,TRBJ2-5,ASSPGDFQETQY
TRBV4-2,TRBJ2-3,ASSHKTGTSGPSSTDTQY
TRBV10-3,TRBJ1-2,AISEVTGERVVSGYT
TRBV6-1,TRBJ2-1,ASSVEGQATYNEQF
TRBV5-6,TRBJ1-6,ASSRRTGHENSPLH
TRBV5-6,TRBJ2-5,ASSVEGQGLLETQY